The 10 T cell receptor beta chains reported below all come from one sample, sequenced in a study of shared clonotypes between healthy human individuals. The table came from immunoSEQ multiplex PCR; TCRdb's copy has only in-frame clones and leaves some out. In the table there are roughly 2.2 million clones, 80% to 95% of which are singletons. The specimen sequenced was naive CD4+ T cells from PBMCs. Sample subset: CD45RA+ positively selected. These receptors were obtained from a man aged 18 to 30 in good health. Some clones in this sample may be carry-over from other donors' samples.

J is TRBJ2-1 and V is TRBV7-3; TRBD2 matches 14 bases. V was pared by 5 bases and J by 9 bases, with 6 bases of the junction left unmatched. Germline CDR1 reads SGHTA; CDR2 reads FQGTGA. The CDR3 contains 15 residues. CDR3 bases: TGTGCCAGCAGCCTCGGGACTAGCGGGAGCGGTGAGCAGTTCTTC. Residues: CASSLGTSGSGEQFF.

This clone was detected once. The sample contains more than one DNA sequence encoding this CDR3. The genes are TRBV30 and TRBJ2-5; 7 bases are a match to TRBD1. The V gene's germline CDR1 is GTSNPN and CDR2 SVGIG (reference sequence). The CDR3 extends over 12 amino acids. The V gene end was trimmed by 3 bases and the J gene end by 3 bases; junction bases not matched to a gene: 1. CDR3 protein: CAWSQGEETQYF. The CDR3 bases are TGTGCCTGGAGCCAGGGGGAAGAGACCCAGTACTTC.

The V call is TRBV7-3, the J call TRBJ2-6; 7 nucleotides match TRBD2. This CDR3 comprises 15 residues. Germline V gives CDR1 SGHTA, CDR2 FQGTGA. V was pared by 4 bases and J by 2 bases, with 2 bases of the junction left unmatched. CDR3 sequence: CASSSGTTGANVLTF. DNA for the CDR3: TGTGCCAGCAGCTCTGGGACTACTGGGGCCAACGTCCTGACTTTC.

J is TRBJ1-1 and V is TRBV27, with 11 positions matching TRBD1. Germline V gene sequence: CDR1 MNHEY, CDR2 SMNVEV (reference sequence). Losses at the gene ends were 4 bases for V and 0 bases for J; bases not matched to a gene: 4. The CDR3 is 16 amino acids. DNA for the CDR3: TGTGCCAGCAGTTCTCGGACAGGGGGCATGAACACTGAAGCTTTCTTT. Protein: CASSSRTGGMNTEAFF.

The rearrangement links TRBV15 to TRBJ2-3, with D perhaps TRBD1 (6 bases). Germline values: CDR1 LNHNV, CDR2 YYDKDF (reference sequence). The ends were cut back, 1 base at V and 4 bases at J, with 18 bases in the middle. The CDR3 totals 17 residues. This CDR3 is CATSRVRGNSVPDTQYF. CDR3 nucleotide sequence: TGTGCCACCAGCAGAGTAAGGGGGAATTCGGTTCCAGATACGCAGTATTTT.

The V call is TRBV6-5, the J call TRBJ2-2; TRBD1 or TRBD2 may be the D gene (5 bases each). The CDR3 has 15 amino acids. Germline CDR1 MNHEY, CDR2 SVGAGI. The V gene lost 5 bases and the J gene lost 0 bases, with 10 bases spanning the gap. CDR3 sequence: CASSRDGANTGELFF. In nucleotides, the CDR3 is TGTGCCAGCAGTCGGGACGGCGCGAACACCGGGGAGCTGTTTTTT.

The chain links TRBV4-3 to TRBJ1-5; D remains ambiguous. The CDR3 consists of 16 residues. Trimming left V 0 bases short and J 2 bases short, with 11 bases between. Germline CDR1 and CDR2: LGHNA and YSLEER. The CDR3 loop reads CASSQEGSRRNQPQHF. CDR3 DNA: TGCGCCAGCAGCCAAGAAGGGTCAAGGCGCAATCAGCCCCAGCATTTT.

V usage is TRBV10-3 and J usage is TRBJ2-3; no firm D call. Trimming took 11 bases from V and 5 from J, leaving 5 bases between them. This CDR3 has 9 residues. CDR1 and CDR2 from the germline V gene are ENHRY and SYGVKD. CDR3 DNA: TGTGCCGCAGGAGATACGCAGTATTTT. This encodes CAAGDTQYF.

The chain has TRBV6-5 and TRBJ1-3, with unresolved D. This CDR3 comprises 16 residues. CDR1 is MNHEY and CDR2 is SVGAGI in the germline V gene. V lost 0 bases, J lost 3 bases, and 12 bases lay in between. The chain's CDR3 is CASSYSRSGGGNTIYF. CDR3 nucleotide sequence: TGTGCCAGCAGTTACTCTCGATCCGGCGGTGGAAACACCATATATTTT.

V is TRBV5-1 and J is TRBJ1-4; weak D call: TRBD1 (6 bases). V lost 0 bases and J 1 base, leaving 13 bases between the germline ends. The CDR3 spans 17 residues. Germline CDR1 is SGHRS and CDR2 is YFSETQ. The CDR3 is CASSLGVQGGTNEKLFF. For the CDR3, the DNA is TGCGCCAGCAGCTTGGGTGTACAGGGAGGAACTAATGAAAAACTGTTTTTT.